This TCR beta chain was sequenced for a study of blood T cell repertoires in COVID-19. The overall study: Sources were T cells, B-cell-depleted T cells, or PBMCs; the material itself was cDNA or gDNA.

Germline trimming cut 6 bases from V and 0 bases from J; bases unmatched to any gene: 10. The germline V gene has CDR1 SQVTM and CDR2 ANQGSEA. The CDR3 is made up of 16 amino acids. Authors' methods: Nucleated cell number was recorded as an estimate derived from reference gene primer amplification. Using immunoSEQ multiplex PCR, the repertoire was profiled, and TCRdb retains in-frame clones only, with some absent. The V and J calls and the clone size are those of that table, but D and trimming were determined from the DNA. The sample contains over 250,000 clones, around 87% of which appear only once.

The V call is TRBV29-1, the J call TRBJ2-2, with 7 bases aligning to TRBD1. What was sequenced was PBMCs or T cells enriched from blood (not recorded which). The clonotype was recovered from a woman in her twenties or thirties who had recovered from COVID-19. The CDR3: CSVSPNRGPNTGELFF. The DNA for the CDR3 is TGCAGCGTCTCCCCTAACAGGGGACCGAACACCGGGGAGCTGTTTTTT.